This is a list of T cell receptor beta chains from one sample in a study of blood T cells in healthy people across ages. TCRdb called the 5' RACE reads again in MiXCR, with one record for every CDR3 protein. The sample yields under 1,100,000 distinct CDR3 sequences, about 23% seen once. These data also featured in a second study, about T cells of mothers and their children.

Sequencing was carried out using blood. The receptors derive from a girl aged 2-9 years in good health. CDR3s include the opening cysteine and the closing phenylalanine or tryptophan. D genes are given only for firm matches. A row's size may be missing; if present it is once, few, many or a size class.

j_call clone_size v_call d_call cdr3_aa cdr3_nt
TRBJ2-7 - TRBV28 - CASSLDSSSYEQYF TGTGCCAGCAGTTTGGACAGTAGCTCCTACGAGCAGTACTTC
TRBJ2-6 few TRBV27 TRBD1 CASSLTDRGTGANVLTF TGTGCCAGCAGCCTAACGGACAGGGGTACAGGGGCCAACGTCCTGACTTTC
TRBJ1-2 - TRBV21-1 - CAIRDRAAFYGYTF TGTGCCATCCGGGACAGGGCCGCTTTTTATGGCTACACCTTC
TRBJ2-2 few TRBV29-1 - CSVGRRLSNTGELFF TGTAGCGTTGGCAGGCGCCTATCGAACACCGGGGAGCTGTTTTTT
TRBJ2-3 - TRBV20-1 TRBD1 CSAGWDSGSTDTQYF TGCAGTGCTGGCTGGGACAGTGGGAGCACAGATACGCAGTATTTT
TRBJ2-7 - TRBV27 - CASSSLSTWTDRGIYEQYF TGTGCCAGCAGTTCCCTCTCCACCTGGACAGATCGTGGGATCTACGAGCAGTACTTC
TRBJ1-5 few TRBV12-3/TRBV12-4 TRBD1 CASTFRTGAARSPQHF TGTGCCAGCACCTTCCGGACAGGGGCAGCCCGGTCGCCCCAGCATTTT
TRBJ2-7 - TRBV4-3 - CASSQEKGRSHEQYF TGCGCCAGCAGCCAAGAGAAGGGAAGGTCCCACGAGCAGTACTTC
TRBJ2-3 many TRBV27 TRBD1 CASKGQGTDTQYF TGTGCCAGCAAGGGACAGGGCACAGATACGCAGTATTTT
TRBJ2-5 few TRBV5-1 - CASSRDEGQETQYF TGCGCCAGCAGCCGGGATGAAGGGCAAGAGACCCAGTACTTC
TRBJ2-5 many TRBV11-3 - CASSLDPYQETQYF TGTGCCAGCAGTCTAGACCCGTACCAAGAGACCCAGTACTTC
TRBJ1-2 few TRBV28 - CASLDFNYGYTF TGTGCCAGCTTGGACTTCAACTATGGCTACACCTTC
TRBJ2-5 few TRBV14 TRBD2 CASSQDGGEETQYF TGTGCCAGCAGCCAAGATGGGGGGGAAGAGACCCAGTACTTC
TRBJ2-1 - TRBV14 - CASSRLASLPQFF TGTGCCAGCAGCCGTCTAGCATCGTTGCCGCAGTTCTTC
TRBJ2-5 - TRBV5-1 TRBD2 CASSRSTSSETQYF TGCGCCAGCAGTCGCTCGACTAGCTCTGAGACCCAGTACTTC
TRBJ1-1 few TRBV3-1 - CASSQDWSTANTEAFF TGTGCCAGCAGCCAAGATTGGTCGACTGCGAACACTGAAGCTTTCTTT
TRBJ1-2 - TRBV7-2 - CASSLTEPANYGYTF TGTGCCAGCAGCTTAACCGAGCCAGCTAACTATGGCTACACCTTC
TRBJ2-6 - TRBV24-1 TRBD1 CATSDSQTGSSSGANVLTF TGTGCCACCAGTGATTCACAGACAGGGTCTAGCTCTGGGGCCAACGTCCTGACTTTC
TRBJ2-5 few TRBV2 - CASEGAAQETQYF TGTGCCAGCGAAGGGGCAGCCCAAGAGACCCAGTACTTC
TRBJ2-3 - TRBV5-1 - CTSSLVADTQYF TGCACCAGCAGCTTGGTTGCAGATACGCAGTATTTT
TRBJ2-3 few TRBV4-1 TRBD1 CASSQDFGQGVSDTQYF TGCGCCAGCAGCCAAGATTTTGGACAGGGAGTTTCAGATACGCAGTATTTT
TRBJ2-1 - TRBV11-3 - CASSLDRRSYEQFF TGTGCCAGCAGCTTAGACCGTAGGTCCTATGAGCAGTTCTTC
TRBJ1-1 once TRBV29-1 TRBD1 CSVTRQGGLSNTEAFF TGCAGCGTTACCCGACAGGGGGGATTATCGAACACTGAAGCTTTCTTT
TRBJ1-5 - TRBV6-6 - CASGDGTYQPQHF TGTGCCAGCGGAGACGGAACCTATCAGCCCCAGCATTTT
TRBJ2-3 - TRBV20-1 TRBD2 CSANQRDSTDTQYF TGCAGTGCTAACCAGCGGGACAGCACAGATACGCAGTATTTT
TRBJ2-6 - TRBV27 - CASKWDPGANVLTF TGTGCCAGCAAATGGGATCCTGGGGCCAACGTCCTGACTTTC
TRBJ2-7 few TRBV29-1 - CSVEERGQPPYEQYF TGCAGCGTTGAAGAAAGGGGTCAGCCCCCCTACGAGCAGTACTTC
TRBJ2-2 - TRBV20-1 - CSAKRGGSAGELFF TGCAGTGCTAAGCGTGGGGGGTCGGCCGGGGAGCTGTTTTTT
TRBJ2-7 few TRBV27 - CASSLRQGQNYEQYF TGTGCCAGCAGTTTGCGCCAGGGACAAAACTACGAGCAGTACTTC
TRBJ2-1 - TRBV15 - CATSRGTPGAYNEQFF TGTGCCACCAGCAGAGGCACACCGGGGGCTTACAATGAGCAGTTCTTC
TRBJ2-5 few TRBV10-3 TRBD1 CATLLGTEPQETQYF TGTGCCACCCTTCTGGGGACAGAACCCCAAGAGACCCAGTACTTC
TRBJ2-7 few TRBV14 - CASSRFVVSSYEQYF TGTGCCAGCAGCCGATTCGTGGTGAGCTCCTACGAGCAGTACTTC
TRBJ2-2 - TRBV7-8 - CASRETAVLGELVF TGTGCCAGCAGAGAGACCGCCGTTTTAGGGGAGCTGGTTTTT
TRBJ2-1 few TRBV19 TRBD2 CASSMAWEGPDNEQFF TGTGCCAGTAGTATGGCCTGGGAGGGCCCCGACAATGAGCAGTTCTTC
TRBJ1-4 - TRBV4-2 TRBD1 CASSLRTGEKLFF TGTGCCAGCAGCCTTCGGACAGGCGAAAAACTGTTTTTT
TRBJ1-4 few TRBV12-3/TRBV12-4 - CASQPGPLTELFF TGTGCCAGCCAACCAGGGCCCTTAACGGAACTGTTTTTT
TRBJ1-2 few TRBV4-3 - CASSQDWEVDLNYGYTF TGCGCCAGCAGCCAAGATTGGGAAGTGGACCTTAACTATGGCTACACCTTC
TRBJ2-3 many TRBV6-1 TRBD2 CASSELAGGPDTQYF TGTGCCAGCAGTGAACTAGCGGGAGGCCCAGATACGCAGTATTTT
TRBJ2-2 few TRBV7-3 TRBD2 CASSKEPGLAANTGELFF TGTGCCAGCAGCAAGGAACCGGGACTAGCGGCAAACACCGGGGAGCTGTTTTTT
TRBJ2-2 few TRBV12-3/TRBV12-4 - CASSYNSPKPKLFF TGTGCCAGCAGTTACAATTCACCTAAACCTAAGCTGTTTTTT
TRBJ2-7 - TRBV11-2 - CASSSSTGRGIYEQYF TGTGCCAGCAGCTCGAGTACAGGGAGGGGGATATACGAGCAGTACTTC
TRBJ2-1 - TRBV7-2 - CASSFDSAVATNEQFF TGTGCCAGCAGCTTCGATTCGGCAGTAGCGACCAATGAGCAGTTCTTC
TRBJ1-5 - TRBV27 - CASRPREYSNQPQHF TGTGCCAGCAGGCCGCGGGAGTATAGCAATCAGCCCCAGCATTTT
TRBJ1-5 few TRBV7-9 - CASSLGVQNNQPQHF TGTGCCAGCAGCTTAGGGGTGCAGAACAATCAGCCCCAGCATTTT
TRBJ2-7 - TRBV4-1 TRBD2 CASSPLGTSRYEQYF TGCGCCAGCAGCCCACTCGGGACTAGCCGCTACGAGCAGTACTTC
TRBJ1-3 few TRBV5-1 - CASSLVGGPLSSGNTIYF TGCGCCAGCAGCTTGGTCGGGGGTCCTTTAAGCTCTGGAAACACCATATATTTT
TRBJ2-7 few TRBV7-8 TRBD1 CASSLSYGTASYEQYF TGTGCCAGCAGCCTAAGTTACGGGACAGCATCCTACGAGCAGTACTTC
TRBJ2-7 - TRBV4-3 TRBD1 CASSPVDRAYEQYF TGCGCCAGCAGCCCCGTGGACAGGGCCTACGAGCAGTACTTC
TRBJ1-2 - TRBV6-6 TRBD1 CASSHPPGQGLGYTF TGTGCCAGCAGCCACCCTCCGGGACAGGGATTAGGCTACACCTTC
TRBJ2-1 - TRBV24-1 TRBD2 CATSDGSGRAYNEQFF TGTGCCACCAGTGATGGGTCAGGGAGGGCCTACAATGAGCAGTTCTTC
TRBJ2-5 few TRBV20-1 TRBD2 CSATPGAGGLETQYF TGCAGTGCCACGCCGGGGGCGGGGGGGCTCGAGACCCAGTACTTC
TRBJ2-5 few TRBV14 TRBD1 CASSQSGQGATQYF TGTGCCAGCAGCCAGAGTGGACAGGGAGCGACCCAGTACTTC
TRBJ2-5 - TRBV10-3 TRBD1 CAIKGQGARETQYF TGTGCCATCAAGGGACAGGGGGCGAGGGAGACCCAGTACTTC
TRBJ1-1 - TRBV7-3 - CASSLTRGGREAFF TGTGCCAGCAGCTTAACGAGGGGGGGAAGAGAAGCTTTCTTT
TRBJ2-7 few TRBV7-9 - CASSTPEGYEQYF TGTGCCAGCAGCACCCCGGAGGGCTACGAGCAGTACTTC
TRBJ2-1 - TRBV5-5 - CASSFIAYEQFF TGTGCCAGCAGCTTTATAGCTTATGAGCAGTTCTTC
TRBJ1-2 - TRBV6-5 - CASSSQGAGSYGYTF TGTGCCAGCAGTTCTCAGGGCGCAGGATCCTATGGCTACACCTTC
TRBJ2-4 few TRBV27 TRBD2 CASSSGLAGANIQYF TGTGCCAGCAGTTCTGGACTAGCGGGTGCAAACATTCAGTACTTC
TRBJ2-3 few TRBV7-2 - CASSPYSRRRSSTDTQYF TGTGCCAGCAGCCCCTATTCCCGCCGTCGGAGTTCCACAGATACGCAGTATTTT